Included here is one TCR beta chain sequence, with context. Its antigen is undetermined. The patients sequenced had a carbamazepine-induced Stevens-Johnson syndrome or toxic epidermal necrolysis reaction. Germline V gene lookup returns CDR1 MNHEY and CDR2 SMNVEV (reference sequence). This CDR3 contains 13 residues. The iRepertoire multiplex PCR system with TCR subtype-specific primers built both bulk and single-cell libraries. For each CDR3 protein, TCRdb gives one entry from its re-call of the multiplex PCR reads, without DNA. The sample data list approximately 20,000 distinct CDR3 sequences. The data were taken from a study of T cells in severe cutaneous drug reactions. Study-wide context: Culprit drug assignment used the Naranjo algorithm and the ALDEN algorithm.

General study points: Tolerant-control and healthy-donor PBMC lacked or rarely had the public CDR3 found in blisters. Blister cells averaged approximately 30% and PBMC approximately 5% TRBV12-4 in carbamazepine-induced Stevens-Johnson syndrome or toxic epidermal necrolysis patients.

The sample was PBMCs. V usage is TRBV27 and J usage is TRBJ2-7; TCRdb returns TRBD1, unconfirmable since there is no DNA. This receptor was identified in a human donor with toxic epidermal necrolysis, a severe cutaneous drug reaction. The CDR3 protein is CASSPATGVEQYF.